Described below is a single T cell receptor beta chain sequence and its context. Per the original data handling: Cell counts per sample came from amplifying reference gene primers. Data came from immunoSEQ multiplex PCR; TCRdb stores just in-frame clones and leaves some out. The V and J calls and clone size come from that table; D and trimming were worked out from the DNA. The data show approximately 210,000 clones, approximately 82% seen once. The data were obtained in a study of blood T cell repertoires in COVID-19. In the study overall: Samples taken during acute and convalescent COVID-19 were collected in the United States, Italy and Spain. Nucleic acid was either cDNA or gDNA, and it came from T cells, B-cell-depleted T cells, or PBMCs.

The V end lost 0 bases, the J end lost 2 bases, and 10 bases lay between the germline ends. In germline, CDR1 is SEHNR, CDR2 FQNEAQ (reference sequence). This CDR3 region has 15 residues. Sequenced sample: peripheral blood. The clonotype comes from a woman in her seventies with active or convalescent COVID-19. The chain recombines TRBV7-9 with TRBJ1-2; D perhaps matches TRBD1 (5 bases). The CDR3 sequence is CASSLALAGNYGYTF. The CDR3 nucleotides are TGTGCCAGCAGCTTAGCGTTAGCAGGGAACTATGGCTACACCTTC.